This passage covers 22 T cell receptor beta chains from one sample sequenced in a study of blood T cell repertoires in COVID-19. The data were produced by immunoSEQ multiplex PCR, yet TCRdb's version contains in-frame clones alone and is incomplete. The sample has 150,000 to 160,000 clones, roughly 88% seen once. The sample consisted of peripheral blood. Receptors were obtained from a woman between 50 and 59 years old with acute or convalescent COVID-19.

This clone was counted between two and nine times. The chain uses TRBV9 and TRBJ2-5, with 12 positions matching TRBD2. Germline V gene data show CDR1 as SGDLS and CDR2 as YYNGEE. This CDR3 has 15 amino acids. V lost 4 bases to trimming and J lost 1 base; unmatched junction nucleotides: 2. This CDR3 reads CASSKLAGGQETQYF. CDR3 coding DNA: TGTGCCAGCAGCAAACTAGCGGGGGGCCAAGAGACCCAGTACTTC.

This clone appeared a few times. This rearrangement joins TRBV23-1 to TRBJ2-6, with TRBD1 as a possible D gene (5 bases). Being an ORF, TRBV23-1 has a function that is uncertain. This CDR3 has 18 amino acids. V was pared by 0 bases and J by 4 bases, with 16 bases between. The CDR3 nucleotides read TGCGCCAGCAGTCAATCAGGCCCAGGGTCAACGGGGGCCAACGTCCTGACTTTC. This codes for CASSQSGPGSTGANVLTF.

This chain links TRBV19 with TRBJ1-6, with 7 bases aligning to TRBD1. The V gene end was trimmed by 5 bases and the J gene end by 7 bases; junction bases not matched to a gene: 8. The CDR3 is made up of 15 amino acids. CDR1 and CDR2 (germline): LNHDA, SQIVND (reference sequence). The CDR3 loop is CASSGSTGENSPLHF. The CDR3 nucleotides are TGTGCCAGTAGTGGGTCAACAGGGGAAAATTCACCCCTCCACTTT.

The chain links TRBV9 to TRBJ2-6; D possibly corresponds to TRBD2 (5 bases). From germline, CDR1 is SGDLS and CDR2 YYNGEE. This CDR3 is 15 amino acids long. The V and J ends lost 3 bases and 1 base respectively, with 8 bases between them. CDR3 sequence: CASSDRTSGANVLTF. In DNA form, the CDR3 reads TGTGCCAGCAGCGACCGGACTTCTGGGGCCAACGTCCTGACTTTC.

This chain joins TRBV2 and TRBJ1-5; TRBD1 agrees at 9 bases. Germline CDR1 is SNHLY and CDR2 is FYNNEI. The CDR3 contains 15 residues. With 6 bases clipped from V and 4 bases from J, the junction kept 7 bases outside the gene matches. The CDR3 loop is CASSGTGGWNQPQHF. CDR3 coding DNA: TGTGCCAGCAGCGGAACAGGGGGCTGGAATCAGCCCCAGCATTTT.

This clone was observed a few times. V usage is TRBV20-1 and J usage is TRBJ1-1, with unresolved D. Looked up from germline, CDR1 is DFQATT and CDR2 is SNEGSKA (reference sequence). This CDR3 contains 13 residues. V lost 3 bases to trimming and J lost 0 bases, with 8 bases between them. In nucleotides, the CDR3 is TGCAGTGCTAGTTCGTTGTTGAACACTGAAGCTTTCTTT. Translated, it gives CSASSLLNTEAFF.

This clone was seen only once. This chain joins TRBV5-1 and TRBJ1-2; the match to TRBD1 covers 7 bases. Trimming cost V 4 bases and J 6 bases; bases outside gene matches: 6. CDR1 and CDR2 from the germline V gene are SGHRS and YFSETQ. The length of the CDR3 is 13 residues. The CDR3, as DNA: TGCGCCAGCAGCAAACAGGGGTCGGATGGCTACACCTTC. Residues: CASSKQGSDGYTF. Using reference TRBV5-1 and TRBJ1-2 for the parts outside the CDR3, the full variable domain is KAGVTQTPRYLIKTRGQQVTLSCSPISGHRSVSWYQQTPGQGLQFLFEYFSETQRNKGNFPGRFSGRQFSNSRSEMNVSTLELGDSALYLCASSKQGSDGYTFGSGTRLTVV.

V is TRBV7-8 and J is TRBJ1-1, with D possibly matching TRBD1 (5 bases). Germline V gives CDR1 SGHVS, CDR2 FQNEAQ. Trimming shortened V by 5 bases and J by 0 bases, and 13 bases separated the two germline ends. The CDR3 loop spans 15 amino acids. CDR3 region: CASSQTWGVNTEAFF. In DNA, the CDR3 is TGTGCCAGCAGCCAAACTTGGGGGGTGAACACTGAAGCTTTCTTT.

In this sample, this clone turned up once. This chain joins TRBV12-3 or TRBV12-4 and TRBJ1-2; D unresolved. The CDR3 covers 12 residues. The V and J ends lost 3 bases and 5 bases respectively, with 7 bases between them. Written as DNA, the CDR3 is TGTGCCAGCAGTTTGGCGACTTATGGCTACACCTTC. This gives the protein CASSLATYGYTF.

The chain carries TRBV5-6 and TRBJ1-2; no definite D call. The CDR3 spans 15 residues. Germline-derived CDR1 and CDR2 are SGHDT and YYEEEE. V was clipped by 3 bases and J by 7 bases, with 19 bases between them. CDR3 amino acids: CASSYQSTASGGYTF. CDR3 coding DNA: TGTGCCAGCAGCTACCAATCGACGGCTTCGGGTGGCTACACCTTC. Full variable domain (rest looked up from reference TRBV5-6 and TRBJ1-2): DAGVTQSPTHLIKTRGQQVTLRCSPKSGHDTVSWYQQALGQGPQFIFQYYEEEERQRGNFPDRFSGHQFPNYSSELNVNALLLGDSALYLCASSYQSTASGGYTFGSGTRLTVV.

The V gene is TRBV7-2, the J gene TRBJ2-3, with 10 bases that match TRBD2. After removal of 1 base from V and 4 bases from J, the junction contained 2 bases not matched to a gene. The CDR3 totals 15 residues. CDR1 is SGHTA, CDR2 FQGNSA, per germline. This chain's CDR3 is CASSLGSGRSDTQYF. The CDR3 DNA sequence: TGTGCCAGCAGCTTAGGTAGCGGGAGGTCAGATACGCAGTATTTT.

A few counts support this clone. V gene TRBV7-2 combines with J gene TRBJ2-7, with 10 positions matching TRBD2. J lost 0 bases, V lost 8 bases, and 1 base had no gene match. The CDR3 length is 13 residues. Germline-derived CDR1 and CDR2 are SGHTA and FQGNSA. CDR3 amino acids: CASGTSDSYEQYF. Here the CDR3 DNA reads TGTGCCAGCGGGACTAGCGACTCCTACGAGCAGTACTTC.

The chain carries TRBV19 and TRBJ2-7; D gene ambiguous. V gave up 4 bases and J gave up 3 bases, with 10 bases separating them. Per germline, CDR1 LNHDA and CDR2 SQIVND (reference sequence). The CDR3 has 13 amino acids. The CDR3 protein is CASSTRLRYEQYF. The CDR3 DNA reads TGTGCCAGTAGTACCAGGCTACGCTACGAGCAGTACTTC.

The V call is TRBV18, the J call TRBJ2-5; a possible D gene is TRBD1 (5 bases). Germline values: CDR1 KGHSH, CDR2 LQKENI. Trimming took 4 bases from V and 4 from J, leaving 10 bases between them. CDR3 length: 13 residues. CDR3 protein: CASSLGHLETQYF. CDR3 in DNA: TGTGCCAGCTCACTTGGACATTTAGAGACCCAGTACTTC.

The CDR3 nucleotides are TGTGCCAGCAGTTGGAGCGGGGGGGTCTCCACAGATACGCAGTATTTT. Protein: CASSWSGGVSTDTQYF. This sequence joins TRBV6-2 or TRBV6-3 and TRBJ2-3; 10 nucleotides agree with TRBD2. V shed 4 bases and J 2 bases; nucleotides not matched to a gene: 6. Germline V gives CDR1 MNHEY, CDR2 SVGEGT. The CDR3 sequence is 16 residues long.

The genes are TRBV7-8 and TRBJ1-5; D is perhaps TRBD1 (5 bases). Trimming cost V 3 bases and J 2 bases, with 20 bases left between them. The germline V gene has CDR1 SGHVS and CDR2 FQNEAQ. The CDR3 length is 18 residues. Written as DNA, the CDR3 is TGTGCCAGCAGCTTGATCCAAGGCAGGGCTTTGGGCAATCAGCCCCAGCATTTT. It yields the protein CASSLIQGRALGNQPQHF. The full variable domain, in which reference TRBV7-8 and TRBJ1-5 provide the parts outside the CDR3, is GAGVSQSPRYKVAKRGQDVALRCDPISGHVSLFWYQQALGQGPEFLTYFQNEAQLDKSGLPSDRFFAERPEGSVSTLKIQRTQQEDSAVYLCASSLIQGRALGNQPQHFGDGTRLSIL.

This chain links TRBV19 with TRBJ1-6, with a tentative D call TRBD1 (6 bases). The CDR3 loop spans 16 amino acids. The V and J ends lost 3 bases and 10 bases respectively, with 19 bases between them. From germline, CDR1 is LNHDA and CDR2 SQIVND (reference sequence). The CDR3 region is CASSIQGNRVDSPLHF. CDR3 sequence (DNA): TGTGCCAGTAGTATTCAAGGCAACAGGGTCGACTCACCCCTCCACTTT.

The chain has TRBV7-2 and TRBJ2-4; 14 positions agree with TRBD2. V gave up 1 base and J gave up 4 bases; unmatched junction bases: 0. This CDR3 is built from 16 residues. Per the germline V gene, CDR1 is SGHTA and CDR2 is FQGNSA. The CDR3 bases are TGTGCCAGCAGCTTAGGGACTAGCGGGGGGAAAAACATTCAGTACTTC. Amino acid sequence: CASSLGTSGGKNIQYF. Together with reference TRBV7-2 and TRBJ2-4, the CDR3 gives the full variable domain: GAGVSQSPSNKVTEKGKDVELRCDPISGHTALYWYRQSLGQGLEFLIYFQGNSAPDKSGLPSDRFSAERTGGSVSTLTIQRTQQEDSAVYLCASSLGTSGGKNIQYFGAGTRLSVL.

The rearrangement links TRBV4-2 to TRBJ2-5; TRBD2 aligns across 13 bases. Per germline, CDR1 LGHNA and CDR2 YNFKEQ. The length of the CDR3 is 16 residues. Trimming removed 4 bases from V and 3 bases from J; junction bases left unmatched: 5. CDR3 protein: CASSRGTSGIEETQYF. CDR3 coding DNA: TGTGCCAGCAGCCGAGGGACTAGCGGGATTGAAGAGACCCAGTACTTC.

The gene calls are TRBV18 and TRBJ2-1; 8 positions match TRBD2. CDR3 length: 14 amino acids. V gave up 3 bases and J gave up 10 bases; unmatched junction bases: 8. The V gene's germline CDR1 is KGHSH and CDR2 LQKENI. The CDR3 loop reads CASSPRGGGQEQFF. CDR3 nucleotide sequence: TGTGCCAGCTCACCCCGGGGGGGCGGGCAGGAGCAGTTCTTC.

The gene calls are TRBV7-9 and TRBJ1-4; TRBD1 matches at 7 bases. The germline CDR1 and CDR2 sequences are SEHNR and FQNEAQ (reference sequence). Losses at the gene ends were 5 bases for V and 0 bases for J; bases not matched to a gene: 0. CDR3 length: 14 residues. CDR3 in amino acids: CASSQGATNEKLFF. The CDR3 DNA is TGTGCCAGCAGCCAGGGGGCAACTAATGAAAAACTGTTTTTT. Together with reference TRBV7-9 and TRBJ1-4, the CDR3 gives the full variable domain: DTGVSQNPRHKITKRGQNVTFRCDPISEHNRLYWYRQTLGQGPEFLTYFQNEAQLEKSRLLSDRFSAERPKGSFSTLEIQRTEQGDSAMYLCASSQGATNEKLFFGSGTQLSVL.

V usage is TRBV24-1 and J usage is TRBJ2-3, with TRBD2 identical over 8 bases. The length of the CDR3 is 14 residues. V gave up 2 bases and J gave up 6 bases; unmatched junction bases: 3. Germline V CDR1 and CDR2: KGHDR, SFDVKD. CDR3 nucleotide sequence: TGTGCCACCAGTGATTCCGGGACTAGGGATACGCAGTATTTT. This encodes CATSDSGTRDTQYF.